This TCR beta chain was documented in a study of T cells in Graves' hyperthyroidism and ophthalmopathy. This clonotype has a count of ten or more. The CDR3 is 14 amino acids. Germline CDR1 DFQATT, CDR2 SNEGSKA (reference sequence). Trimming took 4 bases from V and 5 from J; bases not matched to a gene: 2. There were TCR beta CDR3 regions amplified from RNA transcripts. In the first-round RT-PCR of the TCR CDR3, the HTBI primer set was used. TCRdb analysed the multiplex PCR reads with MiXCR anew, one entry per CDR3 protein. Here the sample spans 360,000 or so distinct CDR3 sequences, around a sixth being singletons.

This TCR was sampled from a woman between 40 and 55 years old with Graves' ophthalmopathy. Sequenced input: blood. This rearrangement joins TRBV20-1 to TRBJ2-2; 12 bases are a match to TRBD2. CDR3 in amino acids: CSATGTSGTGELFF. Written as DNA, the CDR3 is TGCAGTGCTACTGGGACTAGCGGGACCGGGGAGCTGTTTTTT.